This T cell receptor (beta chain) was observed in a study of chemoradiotherapy in HPV16-positive cancers. Study-wide points: During treatment, candidate HPV-specific clones and E7-related motifs expanded in tumor. In HPV16-positive patients, HPV-responsive T-cell expansion tracked better recurrence-free survival. Functional assays defining HPV-specific T cells used only two HPV16-positive patients.

Samples were taken several times over chemoradiotherapy. The CDR3 has 12 amino acids. V was clipped by 5 bases and J by 10 bases, with 14 bases between them. Per the germline V gene, CDR1 is SEHNR and CDR2 is FQNEAQ (reference sequence). Profiled with immunoSEQ multiplex PCR; TCRdb holds only in-frame clones, not every one. The repertoire has approximately 630 clones, about 79% of them found once; the top ten carry 7.5% to 8%. With respect to this clone: The antigen is undetermined.

The rearrangement joins TRBV7-9 to TRBJ1-1; no clear D gene. This receptor was obtained from a human donor with HPV-associated anogenital cancer. The sample in question was tumor tissue, obtained from a patient who underwent chemoradiotherapy. The CDR3 nucleotides are TGTGCCAGCAGCCCAGAGGACCGCCGAGCTTTCTTT. Translation gives CASSPEDRRAFF.